The clone carrying this T cell receptor beta chain has a single count. This sample was included in a study of T cell changes during pregnancy in multiple sclerosis. The CDR3 length is 16 residues. The germline V gene has CDR1 SGHTA and CDR2 FQGNSA. Trimming took off 2 bases at V and 4 bases at J, with 16 bases between the two ends. The assay was immunoSEQ multiplex PCR, and TCRdb's table has in-frame clones only and misses some. The sample holds 65,000 to 90,000 clones, 85% to 95% seen once. This chain joins TRBV7-2 and TRBJ2-3; D call uncertain. The sequenced sample was peripheral blood, obtained in the third trimester of pregnancy. The clonotype comes from a female donor in good health, enrolled as a control in a pregnancy study. CDR3 bases: TGTGCCAGCAGCTTAATCTCCACGGTGATTGCAGATACGCAGTATTTT. Translated: CASSLISTVIADTQYF.